This is a list of T cell receptor beta chains from one sample in a study of OX40 agonist ivuxolimab in advanced cancers. TCRdb's table, derived via immunoSEQ multiplex PCR, lists solely in-frame clones and lacks some. The sample has around 35,000 clones, about three quarters seen once; the top ten hold 22%. Sequencing was performed on CD4+ or CD8+ T cells sorted from blood, taken in a trial of the OX40 agonist ivuxolimab. Receptors originate from an adult with an advanced solid tumor such as melanoma, head and neck, liver or kidney cancer. CDR3s include the opening cysteine and the closing phenylalanine or tryptophan.

CASSLSGLSYGYTF,TRBJ1-2,TRBV5-4
CASSSSGQGPAYGYTF,TRBJ1-2,TRBV5-1
CASSLLAEYNEQFF,TRBJ2-1,TRBV5-1
CASSTGSSGNTIYF,TRBJ1-3,TRBV5-1
CASSLFARTNYGYTF,TRBJ1-2,TRBV28
CASSLERLTNNGELFF,TRBJ2-2,TRBV5-1
CAISENSGGASSQETQYF,TRBJ2-5,TRBV10-3
CASSVDQGSRTGELFF,TRBJ2-2,TRBV9
CASSDHHLGGYTF,TRBJ1-2,TRBV6-4
CASSQDTRRDNQPQHF,TRBJ1-5,TRBV4-3
CASRLDKTSGPYEQYF,TRBJ2-7,TRBV12-2
CASRPAIQGYRVEQYF,TRBJ2-7,TRBV5-5
CASSLDSDSSYEQYF,TRBJ2-7,TRBV11-2
CASSIARTGGYTF,TRBJ1-2,TRBV19
CASSQDLGATYGYTF,TRBJ1-2,TRBV14
CASGGTGGISQETQYF,TRBJ2-5,TRBV28
CASSLMGSRNQPQHF,TRBJ1-5,TRBV5-1
CASSIDGGEKLFF,TRBJ1-4,TRBV19
CASSETFGRTRNTIYF,TRBJ1-3,TRBV6-1
CASSPGTSGRAREQFF,TRBJ2-1,TRBV19
CASSYSQGGVEETQYF,TRBJ2-5,TRBV6-5
CASSFWEPSNYGYTF,TRBJ1-2,TRBV7-9
CASSQTESSGNTIYF,TRBJ1-3,TRBV4-2
CASSVQGGHTEAFF,TRBJ1-1,TRBV5-1
CASSQNAQATYEQYF,TRBJ2-7,TRBV4-2
CASRNSGNYEQYF,TRBJ2-7,TRBV7-9
CAWSSEGTSYTDTQYF,TRBJ2-3,TRBV30
CASSGKGWFSYEQYF,TRBJ2-7,TRBV6-5
CASSGDFRGKLFF,TRBJ1-4,TRBV10-2
CASNRLAGKRNEQFF,TRBJ2-1,TRBV2
CASSVWRGELFF,TRBJ2-2,TRBV9
CASSYSATSEAFF,TRBJ1-1,TRBV6-5
CASSDPGNTEAFF,TRBJ1-1,TRBV6-5
CATALGWDGELFF,TRBJ2-2,TRBV15
CASSPYLAGGPTDTQYF,TRBJ2-3,TRBV5-1
CASSLTEGWSTEAFF,TRBJ1-1,TRBV7-3
CASSAGYWPVAEAFF,TRBJ1-1,TRBV6-1
CASSSTGYGYTF,TRBJ1-2,TRBV7-2
CASSAKGPTGDSNQPQHF,TRBJ1-5,TRBV6-1
CASSLDGGLAGGGTDTQYF,TRBJ2-3,TRBV7-2
CASSQGLYGYTF,TRBJ1-2,TRBV6-6
CASSLSTALTLFF,TRBJ1-4,TRBV7-2
CASSPGGQPQHF,TRBJ1-5,TRBV6-5
CASSEGAWETQYF,TRBJ2-5,TRBV2
CATSRDPSLTSYNEQFF,TRBJ2-1,TRBV15
CASSDPGGTQYF,TRBJ2-5,TRBV7-6
CASSLFRGAGNTGELFF,TRBJ2-2,TRBV14
CASRDRGIGELFF,TRBJ2-2,TRBV6-1
CASSITVGGNTIYF,TRBJ1-3,TRBV11-2
CASSLRDGFNQPQHF,TRBJ1-5,TRBV28
CASSSTGGGNQPQHF,TRBJ1-5,TRBV28
CASSLPAGANVLTF,TRBJ2-6,TRBV7-9
CASSYGTASYEQYF,TRBJ2-7,TRBV6-5
CASSLVTGRGTEAFF,TRBJ1-1,TRBV6-6
CASSSGLPTDTQYF,TRBJ2-3,TRBV7-3
CACWVRSYEQYF,TRBJ2-7,TRBV30
CASSTLTGVSSGANVLTF,TRBJ2-6,TRBV27
CASKLMLGRNTEAFF,TRBJ1-1,TRBV5-4
CASSFEAGAFMTYGYTF,TRBJ1-2,TRBV27